The source of this T cell receptor beta chain is a study of cytomegalovirus exposure and HLA in healthy donors. Findings and caveats of the study: A previous analysis found most TCR beta V segments productive roughly 87% or roughly 30% of the time.

The PCR employed 60 Vbeta primers together with 13 Jbeta primers. TCRdb keeps only in-frame clones here, not all; method: immunoSEQ multiplex PCR. The table records about 72,000 clones, roughly 74% of them present only once. With respect to this clone: Its antigen is undetermined.

This CDR3 contains 14 residues. Germline V CDR1 and CDR2: SNHLY, FYNNEI. Trimming shortened V by 2 bases and J by 2 bases, and 10 bases separated the two germline ends. V usage is TRBV2 and J usage is TRBJ2-7; D is uncertain. Input material: PBMCs. The TCR sequence derives from a man aged 35-49 years in good health and CMV-seronegative. CDR3 amino acids: CASSERLNAYEQYF. CDR3 DNA: TGTGCCAGCAGTGAACGCCTAAATGCCTACGAGCAGTACTTC.